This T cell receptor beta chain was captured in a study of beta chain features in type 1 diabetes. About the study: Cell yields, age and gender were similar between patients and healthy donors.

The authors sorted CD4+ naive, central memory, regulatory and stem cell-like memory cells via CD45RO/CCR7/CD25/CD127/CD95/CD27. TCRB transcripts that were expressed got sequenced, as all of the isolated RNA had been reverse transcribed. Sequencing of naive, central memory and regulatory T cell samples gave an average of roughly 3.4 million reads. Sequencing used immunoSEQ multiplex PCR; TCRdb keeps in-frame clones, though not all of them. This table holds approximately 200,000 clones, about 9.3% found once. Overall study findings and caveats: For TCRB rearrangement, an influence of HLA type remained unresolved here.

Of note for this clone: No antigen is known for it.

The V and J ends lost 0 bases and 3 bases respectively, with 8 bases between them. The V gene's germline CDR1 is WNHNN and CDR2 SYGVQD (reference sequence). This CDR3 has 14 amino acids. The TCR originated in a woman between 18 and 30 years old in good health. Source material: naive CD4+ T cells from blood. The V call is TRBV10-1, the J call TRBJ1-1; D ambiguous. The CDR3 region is CASSESRRDTEAFF. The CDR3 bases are TGCGCCAGCAGTGAGTCGAGGAGGGACACTGAAGCTTTCTTT.